This T cell receptor beta chain came from a study of shared T cell receptors in the human thymus. Generated by immunoSEQ multiplex PCR, the TCRdb table keeps only in-frame clones and is missing some. The sample gives some 640,000 clones, about 90% of which show up once; roughly 0.0087% is in the top ten. The V gene end was trimmed by 4 bases and the J gene end by 3 bases; junction bases not matched to a gene: 15. There are 19 residues in the CDR3. Germline V gene lookup returns CDR1 MNHEY and CDR2 SMNVEV (reference sequence). These same records also appear under a second study, on human thymus T cells. That investigation notes: Donors were healthy Finnish infants having corrective surgery for congenital heart defects. Seemingly biased V and J gene usage marked thymic and blood repertoires. Overlap was high between thymic repertoires from unrelated individuals, as reported in related research.

This TCR was recovered from a boy younger than two with a congenital heart defect. The V call is TRBV27, the J call TRBJ2-5, with 12 bases that match TRBD1. The sample comprised thymocytes. The CDR3: CASSSWGQGASGSKETQYF. In nucleotides, the CDR3 is TGTGCCAGCAGTTCGTGGGGACAGGGGGCTAGCGGGAGTAAAGAGACCCAGTACTTC.